The TCR beta chain described here comes from a study of T-cell memory formation after mild COVID-19. About the research overall: Largely, the TCR clusters proved donor specific.

Germline V CDR1 and CDR2: SGHTA, FQGNSA. The length of the CDR3 is 19 residues. Trimming removed 2 bases at V and 1 base at J, with 18 bases between. TCRalpha and TCRbeta libraries used 5'RACE with constant-segment primers and UMIs. TCRdb analysed the 5' RACE reads with MiXCR anew, one entry per CDR3 protein. The profile shows 200,000 or so distinct CDR3 sequences, around 8.8% of them singletons. Study results and limitations: Most CD4+ clones that shrank were in CM and EM, while CD8+ ones turned up in EMRA. Some responding clones appeared in pre-infection memory, suggesting cross-reactive memory joined.

Points on this clonotype: Its target is unknown.

This chain links TRBV7-2 with TRBJ2-6; D could derive from TRBD1 or TRBD2 (5 bases each). The sample comprised PBMCs or a T cell subset sorted from them (not recorded which). The TCR sequence derives from a young man who had mild COVID-19 (a few samples of this study predate the infection). Cell type and time point are not known. In DNA, the CDR3 is TGTGCCAGCAGCTTAAGTCGAGGGGCTACCCTGTCTGGGGCCAACGTCCTGACTTTC. As protein: CASSLSRGATLSGANVLTF. Full variable domain (missing parts from reference TRBV7-2 and TRBJ2-6): GAGVSQSPSNKVTEKGKDVELRCDPISGHTALYWYRQSLGQGLEFLIYFQGNSAPDKSGLPSDRFSAERTGGSVSTLTIQRTQQEDSAVYLCASSLSRGATLSGANVLTFGAGSRLTVL.